This TCR beta chain was recovered during a study of blood T cell repertoires in COVID-19 (dated by TCRdb to 2020 to 2022). Background on the whole study: The collaborator samples originated in the United States, Italy and Spain and spanned the acute and convalescent phases of COVID-19. The material from the prospective study consisted of cDNA or gDNA derived from T cells, B-cell-depleted T cells, or PBMCs. Subjects who had been exposed to COVID-19, were actively infected with it, or had recovered from it provided the deeply sampled blood TCRbeta repertoires that made up the dataset. The repertoires were made available in a free public database intended to serve as a resource for research on the immune response to SARS-CoV-2. Samples came from the ongoing ImmuneRACE study (first 160 participants) plus 1,254 subjects from 6 global collaborators. Sample metadata almost always included a de-identified subject ID, COVID-19 status, age in years and sex. Where available, HLA class I and class II types were taken from metadata supplied by the sample provider and were not determined by assay-based typing. What the research found in general, with its limitations: The quantity of clinical and demographic metadata differed by source and by participant and was supplied without curation.

TCRbeta CDR3 regions were amplified from genomic DNA by means of the immunoSEQ Assay, a bias-controlled multiplex PCR. The paper's data handling went like this. The number of nucleated cells in each sample was estimated by amplification of reference gene primers within the assay. To quantify the absolute abundance of each unique TCRbeta CDR3 rearrangement, sequence reads were collapsed and filtered. Productive Simpson clonality was computed per sample as the square root of Simpson's diversity index over productive rearrangements. TCRdb took over this immuneACCESS table, retaining in-frame rearrangements with V and J assigned. Such tables are incomplete; in checked studies, under half of the missing clones stem from an unresolved V gene, and the remainder is unexplained. That table furnishes V, J and clone size, whereas the DNA furnished D and trimming. In all, the sample holds about 150,000 clones, and about 90% of those were seen once. 7% to 7.5% of the sample is in the top ten clones.

In the prospective study, participants were 18 to 89 years old, resided in approximately 22 geographic areas of the United States, and were enrolled through a virtual design. In the prospective study, cohorts were assigned on the basis of participant-reported clinical history obtained from a screening survey and a study questionnaire. For ImmuneRACE Cohort 3, a participant was defined as recovered based on two consecutive negative NP/OP PCR tests, clearance by a healthcare professional, or resolution of symptoms. In the prospective study, mobile phlebotomists collected whole blood, serum and a nasopharyngeal or oropharyngeal swab from each participant. Participants in the prospective study had the option to provide additional blood draws and questionnaires over a 2-month period. Prospective study blood samples were shipped either frozen or at room temperature before DNA extraction. Regarding this clone: The antigen it binds to is not known. It has no much larger one-base neighbor in the sample; base qualities were not kept.

This clonotype was obtained from a woman in her fifties or sixties who had recovered from COVID-19. The sequencing input was PBMCs or T cells enriched from blood (not recorded which).

The DNA sequence follows: TGTGCCAGCTCCAGACCCGCCGGACAGATAGAGCAGTACTTC. Protein translation: CASSRPAGQIEQYF. The rearranged segments are TRBV18 and TRBJ2-7; D gene: possibly TRBD1, on 6 matching bases. The CDR3 covers 14 residues, taking in both the cysteine and the phenylalanine. This entry keeps only the CDR3 DNA: 42 bases, framed from base 1. Relative to germline, V is 6 bases shorter and J is 7 bases shorter, with 19 bases between their ends. Based on the germline V gene, the CDR1 and CDR2 sequences are KGHSH and LQKENI.